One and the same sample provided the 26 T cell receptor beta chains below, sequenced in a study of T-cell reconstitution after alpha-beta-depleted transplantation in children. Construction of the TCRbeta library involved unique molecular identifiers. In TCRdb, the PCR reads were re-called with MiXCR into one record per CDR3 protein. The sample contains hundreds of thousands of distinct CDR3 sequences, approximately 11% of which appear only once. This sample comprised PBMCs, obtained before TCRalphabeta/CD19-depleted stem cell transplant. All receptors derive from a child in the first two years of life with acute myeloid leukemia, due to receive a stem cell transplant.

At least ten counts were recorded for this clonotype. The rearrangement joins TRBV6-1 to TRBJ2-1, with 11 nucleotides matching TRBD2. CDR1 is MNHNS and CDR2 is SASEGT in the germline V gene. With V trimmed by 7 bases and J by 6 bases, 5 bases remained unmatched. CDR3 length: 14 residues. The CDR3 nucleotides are TGTGCCAGCAAACTAGCGGGAGTAGGCAATGAGCAGTTCTTC. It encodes CASKLAGVGNEQFF.

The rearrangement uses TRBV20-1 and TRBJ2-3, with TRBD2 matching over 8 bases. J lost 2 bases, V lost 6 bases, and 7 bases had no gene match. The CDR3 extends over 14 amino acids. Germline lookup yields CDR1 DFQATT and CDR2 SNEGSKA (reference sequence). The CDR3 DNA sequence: TGCAGTGCACGACTAGCGAGGTACACAGATACGCAGTATTTT. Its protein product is CSARLARYTDTQYF.

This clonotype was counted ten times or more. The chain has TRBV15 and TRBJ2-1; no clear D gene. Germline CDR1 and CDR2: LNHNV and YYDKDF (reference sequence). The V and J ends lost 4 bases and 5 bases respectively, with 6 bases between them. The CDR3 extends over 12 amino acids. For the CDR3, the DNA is TGTGCCACCAGCATGCTTAACAATGAGCAGTTCTTC. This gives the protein CATSMLNNEQFF.

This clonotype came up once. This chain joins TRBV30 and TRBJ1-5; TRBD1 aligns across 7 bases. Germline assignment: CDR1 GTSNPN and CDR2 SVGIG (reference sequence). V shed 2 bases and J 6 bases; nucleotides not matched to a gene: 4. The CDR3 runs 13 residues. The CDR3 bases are TGTGCCTGGAGTTATCAGGGGGTTCAGCCCCAGCATTTT. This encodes CAWSYQGVQPQHF. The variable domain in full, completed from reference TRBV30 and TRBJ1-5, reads SQTIHQWPATLVQPVGSPLSLECTVEGTSNPNLYWYRQAAGRGLQLLFYSVGIGQISSEVPQNLSASRPQDRQFILSSKKLLLSDSGFYLCAWSYQGVQPQHFGDGTRLSIL.

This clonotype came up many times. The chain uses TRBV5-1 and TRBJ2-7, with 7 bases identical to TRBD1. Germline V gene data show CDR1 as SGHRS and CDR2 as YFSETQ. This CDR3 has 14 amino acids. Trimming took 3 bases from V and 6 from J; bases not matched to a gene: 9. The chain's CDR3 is CASSSQAYRGEQYF. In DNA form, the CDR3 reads TGCGCCAGCAGCTCCCAGGCCTACAGGGGCGAGCAGTACTTC.

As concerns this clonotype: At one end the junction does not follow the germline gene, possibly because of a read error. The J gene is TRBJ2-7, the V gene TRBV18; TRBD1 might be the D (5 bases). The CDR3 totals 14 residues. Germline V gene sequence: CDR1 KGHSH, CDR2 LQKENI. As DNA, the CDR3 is TGTGCCAGCTCACCGGGCAGGGAAATTTACGATCAGTACTTC. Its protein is CASSPGREIYDQYF.

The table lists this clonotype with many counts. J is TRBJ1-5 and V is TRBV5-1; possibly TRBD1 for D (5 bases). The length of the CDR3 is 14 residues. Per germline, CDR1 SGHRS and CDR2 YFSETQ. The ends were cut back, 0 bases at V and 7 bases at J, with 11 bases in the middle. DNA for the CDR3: TGCGCCAGCAGCTTGGAGGGGAGGGGACAGCCCCAGCATTTT. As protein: CASSLEGRGQPQHF.

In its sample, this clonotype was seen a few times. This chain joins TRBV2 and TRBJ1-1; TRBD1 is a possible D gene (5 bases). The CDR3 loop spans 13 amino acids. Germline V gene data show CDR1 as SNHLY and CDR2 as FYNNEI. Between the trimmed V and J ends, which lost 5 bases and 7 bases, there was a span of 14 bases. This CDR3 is CASSSTLTGEAFF. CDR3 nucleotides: TGTGCCAGCAGTTCGACATTAACAGGTGAAGCTTTCTTT. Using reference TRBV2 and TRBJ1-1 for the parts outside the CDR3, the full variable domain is EPEVTQTPSHQVTQMGQEVILRCVPISNHLYFYWYRQILGQKVEFLVSFYNNEISEKSEIFDDQFSVERPDGSNFTLKIRSTKLEDSAMYFCASSSTLTGEAFFGQGTRLTVV.

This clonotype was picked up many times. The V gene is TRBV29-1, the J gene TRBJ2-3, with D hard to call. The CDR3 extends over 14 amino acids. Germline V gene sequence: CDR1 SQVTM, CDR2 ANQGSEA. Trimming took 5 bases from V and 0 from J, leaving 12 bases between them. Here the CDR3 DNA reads TGCAGCGTTCCGAGGCCCGGCAGCACAGATACGCAGTATTTT. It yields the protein CSVPRPGSTDTQYF.

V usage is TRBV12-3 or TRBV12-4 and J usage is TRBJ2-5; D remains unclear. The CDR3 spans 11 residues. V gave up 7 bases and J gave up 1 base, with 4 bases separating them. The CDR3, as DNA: TGTGCCAGCAACCGCCAAGAGACCCAGTACTTC. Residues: CASNRQETQYF.

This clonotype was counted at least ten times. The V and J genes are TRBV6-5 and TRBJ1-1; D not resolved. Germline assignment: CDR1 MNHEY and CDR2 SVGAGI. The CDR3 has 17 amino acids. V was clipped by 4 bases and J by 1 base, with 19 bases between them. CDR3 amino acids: CASSLDFRAFTNTEAFF. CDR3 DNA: TGTGCCAGCAGTTTGGATTTTCGGGCCTTTACGAACACTGAAGCTTTCTTT.

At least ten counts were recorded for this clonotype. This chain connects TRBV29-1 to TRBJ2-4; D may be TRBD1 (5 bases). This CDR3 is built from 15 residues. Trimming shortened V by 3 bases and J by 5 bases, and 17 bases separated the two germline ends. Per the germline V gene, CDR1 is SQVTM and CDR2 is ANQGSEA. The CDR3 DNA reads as TGCAGCGTTGAGACGGTCTTCGACAGCCAAAACATTCAGTACTTC. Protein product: CSVETVFDSQNIQYF.

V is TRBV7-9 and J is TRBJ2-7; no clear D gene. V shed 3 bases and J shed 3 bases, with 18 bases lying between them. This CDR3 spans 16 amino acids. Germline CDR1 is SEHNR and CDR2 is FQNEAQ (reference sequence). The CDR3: CASSLVQVVKSYEQYF. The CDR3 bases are TGTGCCAGCAGCTTGGTCCAGGTCGTTAAAAGCTACGAGCAGTACTTC.

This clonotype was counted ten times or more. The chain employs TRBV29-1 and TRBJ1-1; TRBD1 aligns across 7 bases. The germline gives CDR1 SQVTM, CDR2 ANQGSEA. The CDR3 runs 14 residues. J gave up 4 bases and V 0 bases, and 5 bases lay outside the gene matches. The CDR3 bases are TGCAGCGTTGAAGATCGGCAGGGGGGCACTGAAGCTTTCTTT. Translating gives CSVEDRQGGTEAFF.

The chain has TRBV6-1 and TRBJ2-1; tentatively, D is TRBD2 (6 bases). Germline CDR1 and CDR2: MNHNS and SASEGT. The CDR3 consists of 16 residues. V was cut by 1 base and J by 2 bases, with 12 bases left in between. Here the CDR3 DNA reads TGTGCCAGCAGTGAAGAGGAGGGAGGACCCTACAATGAGCAGTTCTTC. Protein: CASSEEEGGPYNEQFF.

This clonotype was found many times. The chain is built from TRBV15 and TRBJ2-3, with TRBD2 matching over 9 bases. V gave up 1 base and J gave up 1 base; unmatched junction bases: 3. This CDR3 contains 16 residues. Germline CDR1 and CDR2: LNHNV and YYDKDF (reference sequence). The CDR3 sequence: CATSRGRTSGTDTQYF. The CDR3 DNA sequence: TGTGCCACCAGCAGAGGTAGGACTAGCGGCACAGATACGCAGTATTTT.

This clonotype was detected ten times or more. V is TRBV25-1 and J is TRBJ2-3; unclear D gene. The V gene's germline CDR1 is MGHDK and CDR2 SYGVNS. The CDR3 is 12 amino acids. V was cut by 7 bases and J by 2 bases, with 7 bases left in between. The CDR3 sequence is CASKDLTDTQYF. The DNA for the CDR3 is TGTGCCAGCAAGGACCTCACAGATACGCAGTATTTT.

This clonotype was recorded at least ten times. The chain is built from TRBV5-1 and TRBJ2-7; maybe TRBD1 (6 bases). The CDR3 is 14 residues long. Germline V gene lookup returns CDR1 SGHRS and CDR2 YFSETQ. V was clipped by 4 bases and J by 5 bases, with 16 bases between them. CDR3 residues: CASSPQGGRDEQYF. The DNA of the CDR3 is TGCGCCAGCAGCCCGCAAGGGGGTCGAGACGAGCAGTACTTC. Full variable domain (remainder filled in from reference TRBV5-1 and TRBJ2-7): KAGVTQTPRYLIKTRGQQVTLSCSPISGHRSVSWYQQTPGQGLQFLFEYFSETQRNKGNFPGRFSGRQFSNSRSEMNVSTLELGDSALYLCASSPQGGRDEQYFGPGTRLTVT.

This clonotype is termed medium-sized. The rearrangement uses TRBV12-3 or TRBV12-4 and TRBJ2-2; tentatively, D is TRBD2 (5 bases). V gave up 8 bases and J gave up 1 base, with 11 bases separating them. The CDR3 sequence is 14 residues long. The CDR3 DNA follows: TGTGCCAGCGGGCGGACTCGGAACACCGGGGAGCTGTTTTTT. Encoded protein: CASGRTRNTGELFF.

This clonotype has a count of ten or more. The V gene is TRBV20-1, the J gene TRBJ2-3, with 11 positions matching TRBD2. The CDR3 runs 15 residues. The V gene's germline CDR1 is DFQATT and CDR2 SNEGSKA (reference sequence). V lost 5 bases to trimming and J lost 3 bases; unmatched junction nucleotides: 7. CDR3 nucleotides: TGCAGTGCTCGTGTGGCTAGCGGGAGGACAGATACGCAGTATTTT. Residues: CSARVASGRTDTQYF.

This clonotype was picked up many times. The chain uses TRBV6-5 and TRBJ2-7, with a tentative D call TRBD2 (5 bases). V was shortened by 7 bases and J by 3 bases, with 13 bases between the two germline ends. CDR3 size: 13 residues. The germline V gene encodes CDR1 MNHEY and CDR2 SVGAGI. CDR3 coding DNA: TGTGCCAGCACCCCGGGATCCATCTACGAGCAGTACTTC. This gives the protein CASTPGSIYEQYF.

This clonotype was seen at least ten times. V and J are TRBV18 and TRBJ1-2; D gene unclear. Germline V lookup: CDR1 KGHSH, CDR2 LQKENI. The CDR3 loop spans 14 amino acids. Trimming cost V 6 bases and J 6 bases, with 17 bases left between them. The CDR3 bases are TGTGCCAGCTCCGGAATTAGGAGCGTGGATGGCTACACCTTC. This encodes CASSGIRSVDGYTF.

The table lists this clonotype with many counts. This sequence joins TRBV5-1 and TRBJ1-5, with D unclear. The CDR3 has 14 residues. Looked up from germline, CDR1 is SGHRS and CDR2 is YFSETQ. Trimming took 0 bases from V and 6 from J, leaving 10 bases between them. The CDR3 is CASSLEAGSQPQHF. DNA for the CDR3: TGCGCCAGCAGCTTGGAGGCGGGAAGTCAGCCCCAGCATTTT.

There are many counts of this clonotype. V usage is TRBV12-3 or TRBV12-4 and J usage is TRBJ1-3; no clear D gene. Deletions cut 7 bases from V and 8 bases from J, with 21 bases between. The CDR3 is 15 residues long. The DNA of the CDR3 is TGTGCCAGCACCCCCCCCCAGCAGGCTTGGGACACCATATATTTT. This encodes CASTPPQQAWDTIYF.

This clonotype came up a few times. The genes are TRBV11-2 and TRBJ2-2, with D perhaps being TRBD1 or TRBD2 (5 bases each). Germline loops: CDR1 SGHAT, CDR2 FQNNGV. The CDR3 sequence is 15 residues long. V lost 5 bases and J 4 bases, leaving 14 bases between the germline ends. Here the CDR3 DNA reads TGTGCCAGCAGCCGAGAGGGGAGTTTCACCGGGGAGCTGTTTTTT. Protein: CASSREGSFTGELFF.

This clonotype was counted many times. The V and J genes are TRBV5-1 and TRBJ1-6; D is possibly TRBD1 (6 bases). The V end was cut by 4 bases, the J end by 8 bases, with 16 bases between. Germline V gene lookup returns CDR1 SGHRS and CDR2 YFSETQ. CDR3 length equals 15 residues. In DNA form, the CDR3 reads TGCGCCAGCAGCCTCGGACAGAATCAATATTCACCCCTCCACTTT. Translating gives CASSLGQNQYSPLHF.